One and the same sample provided the 5 T cell receptor beta chains below, sequenced in a study of CD8 T cells in ankylosing spondylitis. General observations from the study: For ankylosing spondylitis blood, a TCR beta motif of about eight highly homologous variants appeared characteristic.

No antigen has been identified for these receptors. Via MiXCR, TCRdb re-called the 5' RACE reads, giving one row per CDR3 protein. The data contain fewer than 550,000 distinct CDR3 sequences, approximately 5.3% of them seen just once; the ten biggest clones take up roughly 3.5%. Specimen: blood, either unsorted or a sorted T cell fraction (not recorded which). Receptors originate from a male donor with ankylosing spondylitis.

This clonotype was picked up a small number of times. This chain uses TRBV20-1 with TRBJ1-1; the match to TRBD1 covers 9 bases. Germline V CDR1 and CDR2: DFQATT, SNEGSKA (reference sequence). CDR3 length equals 13 residues. Trimming at V came to 5 bases and at J to 4 bases, leaving 5 bases not matched to a gene. CDR3 nucleotide sequence: TGCAGTGCTCTACAGGGGGCCTTCACTGAAGCTTTCTTT. Translating it yields CSALQGAFTEAFF.

At least ten counts were recorded for this clonotype. The V call is TRBV28, the J call TRBJ2-1; D may be TRBD2 (6 bases). This CDR3 has 17 residues. Per germline, CDR1 MDHEN and CDR2 SYDVKM. V lost 3 bases and J lost 3, with 18 bases in between. CDR3 DNA: TGTGCCAGCAGTTTTGGGGCGGTTCGCGGGATCTACAATGAGCAGTTCTTC. This gives the protein CASSFGAVRGIYNEQFF.

This clonotype has a count of ten or more. The V gene is TRBV20-1, the J gene TRBJ2-5; D perhaps matches TRBD2 (6 bases). Trimming removed 6 bases at V and 9 bases at J, with 20 bases between. The CDR3 is 13 amino acids. Germline V gives CDR1 DFQATT, CDR2 SNEGSKA (reference sequence). CDR3 nucleotide sequence: TGCAGTGCATCGCGGGGAGGCCAGCTTTCCCAGTACTTC. Translation: CSASRGGQLSQYF.

In this sample, this clonotype turned up many times. The rearrangement links TRBV4-3 to TRBJ1-1, with D possibly TRBD1 on 5 matching bases. Germline V lookup: CDR1 LGHNA, CDR2 YSLEER. The CDR3 length is 14 residues. Trimming took 0 bases from V and 2 from J, leaving 7 bases between them. The CDR3 sequence: CASSQDQGNTEAFF. As DNA, the CDR3 is TGCGCCAGCAGCCAAGACCAGGGTAACACTGAAGCTTTCTTT.

This clonotype was seen at least ten times. V and J are TRBV6-2 or TRBV6-3 and TRBJ2-2; 11 bases align to TRBD2. Germline trimming cut 2 bases from V and 4 bases from J; bases unmatched to any gene: 3. The germline V gene has CDR1 MNHEY and CDR2 SVGEGT. There are 16 residues in the CDR3. The DNA for the CDR3 is TGTGCCAGCAGTTACAGCCTAGCGGGGGGCACCGGGGAGCTGTTTTTT. Translated, it gives CASSYSLAGGTGELFF.